The 24 T cell receptor beta chains given below trace back to one sample, sequenced in a study of OX40 agonist ivuxolimab in advanced cancers. Here immunoSEQ multiplex PCR was the method, and the copy in TCRdb shows in-frame clones only, minus some. Among 60,000 to 80,000 clones listed, more than 65% were seen once. The specimen comprised CD4+ or CD8+ T cells sorted from blood, sampled in a trial of the OX40 agonist ivuxolimab. The receptors stem from an adult with an advanced solid tumor such as melanoma, head and neck, liver or kidney cancer.

J is TRBJ1-1 and V is TRBV10-2; D not resolved. The V gene lost 0 bases and the J gene lost 4 bases, with 15 bases spanning the gap. The CDR3 length is 16 residues. The germline V gene encodes CDR1 WSHSY and CDR2 SAAADI. CDR3 protein: CASSESILILTTEAFF. CDR3 sequence (DNA): TGCGCCAGCAGTGAGTCGATACTGATTCTGACCACTGAAGCTTTCTTT.

The gene calls are TRBV19 and TRBJ2-5; D possibly uses TRBD1 or TRBD2 (5 bases each). With the DNA end fitting TRBJ2-7 better, the J assignment may be wrong. The CDR3 is 14 amino acids. Germline CDR1 is LNHDA and CDR2 is SQIVND (reference sequence). CDR3 DNA sequence: TGTGCCAGTAGTATCCGGGACGGCTCCTACGAGCAGTACTTC. Encoded protein: CASSIRDGSYEQYF.

This chain connects TRBV7-3 to TRBJ2-1, with 10 positions matching TRBD1. Germline values: CDR1 SGHTA, CDR2 FQGTGA. Trimming at V came to 4 bases and at J to 4 bases, leaving 7 bases not matched to a gene. The CDR3 sequence is 16 residues long. CDR3 in amino acids: CASSSSTGGFYNEQFF. The CDR3 bases are TGTGCCAGCAGCTCCTCGACAGGGGGCTTTTACAATGAGCAGTTCTTC.

The rearrangement joins TRBV11-2 to TRBJ2-2; D is uncertain. Germline V gene data show CDR1 as SGHAT and CDR2 as FQNNGV. CDR3 size: 13 residues. The V end was cut by 0 bases, the J end by 2 bases, with 1 base between. CDR3 sequence (DNA): TGTGCCAGCAGCTTAGACAACACCGGGGAGCTGTTTTTT. Its translation is CASSLDNTGELFF.

The rearrangement joins TRBV2 to TRBJ1-2, with TRBD1 as a possible D gene (5 bases). V was clipped by 6 bases and J by 4 bases, with 12 bases between them. This CDR3 has 13 amino acids. The germline CDR1 and CDR2 sequences are SNHLY and FYNNEI. CDR3 sequence reads: CASRYGAPYGYTF. The CDR3 region has the DNA TGTGCCAGCAGGTACGGGGCCCCCTATGGCTACACCTTC.

The CDR3: CASSLEGNSGNTIYF. The CDR3 DNA reads TGCGCCAGCAGCTTGGAGGGGAACTCTGGAAACACCATATATTTT. The chain couples TRBV5-1 to TRBJ1-3; a weak D match, TRBD1 (5 bases). V was clipped by 0 bases and J by 0 bases, with 7 bases between them. The CDR3 is 15 residues long. Germline lookup yields CDR1 SGHRS and CDR2 YFSETQ.

In its sample, this clone was seen a few times. The chain recombines TRBV7-9 with TRBJ1-1, with 9 bases fitting TRBD1. The CDR3 is made up of 16 amino acids. V gave up 0 bases and J gave up 1 base; unmatched junction bases: 3. Germline V CDR1 and CDR2: SEHNR, FQNEAQ (reference sequence). The CDR3, as DNA: TGTGCCAGCAGCTTAGCCGCGGGACAGGGGAACACTGAAGCTTTCTTT. This codes for CASSLAAGQGNTEAFF.

The chain joins TRBV6-6 to TRBJ1-2; maybe TRBD1 (5 bases). Trimming cost V 6 bases and J 4 bases, with 12 bases left between them. Per germline, CDR1 MNHNY and CDR2 SVGAGI (reference sequence). The CDR3 extends over 13 amino acids. The CDR3 reads CASSPGGVYGYTF. In DNA, the CDR3 is TGTGCCAGCAGCCCCGGGGGGGTCTATGGCTACACCTTC.

The rearrangement uses TRBV29-1 and TRBJ1-2, with a weak D call TRBD1 (6 bases). There are 14 residues in the CDR3. Germline CDR1 is SQVTM and CDR2 is ANQGSEA. V lost 4 bases to trimming and J lost 4 bases, with 16 bases between them. The CDR3 region is CSVVVGASGYGYTF. The CDR3 DNA follows: TGCAGCGTTGTAGTGGGGGCGTCGGGCTATGGCTACACCTTC. Using reference TRBV29-1 and TRBJ1-2 for the parts outside the CDR3, the full variable domain is SAVISQKPSRDICQRGTSLTIQCQVDSQVTMMFWYRQQPGQSLTLIATANQGSEATYESGFVIDKFPISRPNLTFSTLTVSNMSPEDSSIYLCSVVVGASGYGYTFGSGTRLTVV.

This chain uses TRBV5-4 with TRBJ1-1; D not resolved. The CDR3 length is 12 residues. Germline V lookup: CDR1 SGHNT, CDR2 YYREEE (reference sequence). V gave up 4 bases and J gave up 3 bases, with 7 bases separating them. For the CDR3, the DNA is TGTGCCAGCAGCCGGGAGTACACTGAAGCTTTCTTT. Protein: CASSREYTEAFF.

The chain recombines TRBV19 with TRBJ2-2; 9 nucleotides match TRBD1. The CDR3 consists of 14 residues. Germline CDR1 is LNHDA and CDR2 is SQIVND (reference sequence). J was trimmed by 7 bases and V by 3 bases; bases with no gene match: 3. As DNA, the CDR3 is TGTGCCAGTAGTATGGGACAGGGCGGCGGGGAGCTGTTTTTT. As protein: CASSMGQGGGELFF.

V usage is TRBV10-3 and J usage is TRBJ2-2; D not resolved. This CDR3 has 13 amino acids. Per germline, CDR1 ENHRY and CDR2 SYGVKD. The V gene lost 7 bases and the J gene lost 2 bases, with 8 bases spanning the gap. The CDR3 loop reads CAIIQNNTGELFF. The DNA of the CDR3 is TGTGCCATCATTCAGAATAACACCGGGGAGCTGTTTTTT.

This sequence joins TRBV5-4 and TRBJ1-2; TRBD1 agrees at 7 bases. There are 16 residues in the CDR3. Germline CDR1 and CDR2: SGHNT and YYREEE (reference sequence). V trimming: 4 bases; J trimming: 2 bases; junction bases outside the gene matches: 11. The CDR3 loop is CASSTRTGRMNYGYTF. CDR3 DNA sequence: TGTGCCAGCAGCACCCGGACAGGAAGAATGAACTATGGCTACACCTTC.

This chain links TRBV2 with TRBJ2-7; a weak D match, TRBD2 (7 bases). CDR3 length: 14 residues. V lost 7 bases and J 4 bases, leaving 17 bases between the germline ends. In germline, CDR1 is SNHLY, CDR2 FYNNEI. CDR3 sequence: CASKREGGRYEQYF. DNA for the CDR3: TGTGCCAGCAAAAGGGAGGGGGGGCGGTACGAGCAGTACTTC.

By share, this clone counts as medium-sized. The chain employs TRBV5-1 and TRBJ2-5; D gene uncertain. The V end was cut by 0 bases, the J end by 9 bases, with 6 bases between. The CDR3 has 11 amino acids. Germline V CDR1 and CDR2: SGHRS, YFSETQ. For the CDR3, the DNA is TGCGCCAGCAGCTTGGAAGGCCCCCAGTACTTC. Its protein is CASSLEGPQYF.

The genes are TRBV2 and TRBJ1-1; D is unresolved. The ends were cut back, 8 bases at V and 0 bases at J, with 10 bases in the middle. Germline assignment: CDR1 SNHLY and CDR2 FYNNEI. This CDR3 region has 13 residues. The CDR3 spells CASVRVLNTEAFF. CDR3 coding DNA: TGTGCCAGCGTCAGAGTGTTGAACACTGAAGCTTTCTTT.

The chain uses TRBV4-2 and TRBJ1-3; 7 bases match TRBD1. J was trimmed by 2 bases and V by 7 bases; bases with no gene match: 11. Germline CDR1 and CDR2: LGHNA and YNFKEQ. The CDR3 sequence is 16 residues long. The CDR3 reads CASTRGQALTGNTIYF. In DNA, the CDR3 is TGTGCCAGCACCCGAGGACAGGCCCTCACTGGAAACACCATATATTTT.

This rearrangement joins TRBV19 to TRBJ1-2, with 12 bases matching TRBD1. The V and J ends lost 4 bases and 4 bases, in that order; junction bases with no gene match: 7. The V gene's germline CDR1 is LNHDA and CDR2 SQIVND (reference sequence). The CDR3 runs 16 residues. CDR3 residues: CASSTGTGGSSYGYTF. CDR3 nucleotide sequence: TGTGCCAGTAGTACCGGGACAGGGGGCTCTTCCTATGGCTACACCTTC.

The chain is built from TRBV11-1 and TRBJ1-5; 8 positions match TRBD1. This CDR3 comprises 15 residues. V shed 4 bases and J 2 bases; nucleotides not matched to a gene: 4. Germline values: CDR1 SGHAT, CDR2 FQDESV (reference sequence). The CDR3 nucleotides are TGTGCCAGCAGCTCGACAGGGGCTGGCAATCAGCCCCAGCATTTT. It is translated as CASSSTGAGNQPQHF.

In its sample, this clone was seen once. V usage is TRBV11-3 and J usage is TRBJ2-6; 8 bases are a match to TRBD1. CDR3 length: 20 residues. Trimming removed 0 bases from V and 3 bases from J; junction bases left unmatched: 13. The V gene's germline CDR1 is SGHNT and CDR2 YENEEA. CDR3 sequence: CASSLDRFGDRGNGANVLTF. The CDR3 region has the DNA TGTGCCAGCAGCTTAGATCGATTCGGAGACAGGGGTAATGGGGCCAACGTCCTGACTTTC.

V gene TRBV14 combines with J gene TRBJ2-2, with D possibly being TRBD1 or TRBD2 (5 bases each). V dropped 3 bases and J dropped 3 bases, with 11 bases sitting between them. The CDR3 is 15 amino acids. Germline values: CDR1 SGHDN, CDR2 FVKESK. Here the CDR3 DNA reads TGTGCCAGCAGCCAGTTCACGGGGCACACCGGGGAGCTGTTTTTT. Encoded protein: CASSQFTGHTGELFF.

As to this clone: Other nucleotide sequences in the sample specify the same CDR3. The chain links TRBV19 to TRBJ2-7, with D maybe TRBD2 (5 bases). This CDR3 spans 16 amino acids. From germline, CDR1 is LNHDA and CDR2 SQIVND (reference sequence). Trimming pared 1 base from V and 4 bases from J, leaving 17 bases between. Here the CDR3 reads CASSIALEAVAYEQYF. CDR3 nucleotide sequence: TGTGCCAGTAGTATAGCCCTGGAAGCGGTTGCTTACGAGCAGTACTTC.

This chain connects TRBV30 to TRBJ2-7; 9 bases fit TRBD2. CDR3 size: 18 residues. In germline, CDR1 is GTSNPN, CDR2 SVGIG (reference sequence). Losses at the gene ends were 0 bases for V and 4 bases for J; bases not matched to a gene: 16. The CDR3 here is CAWSVYRWREGLWYEQYF. In nucleotides, the CDR3 is TGTGCCTGGAGTGTATATAGATGGCGGGAGGGCCTTTGGTACGAGCAGTACTTC.

Concerning this clone itself: This may stem from a read error, because a much larger clone lies one nucleotide away. This sequence joins TRBV7-2 and TRBJ2-7, with 10 bases lining up with TRBD2. CDR3 length: 14 residues. Trimming took 5 bases from V and 3 from J; bases not matched to a gene: 4. The germline V gene has CDR1 SGHTA and CDR2 FQGNSA. The DNA for the CDR3 is TGTGCCAGCAGCCTTAGCGGGGGGCTCTACGAGCAGTACTTC. Its protein product is CASSLSGGLYEQYF.